The 18 T cell receptor beta chains in this list originate from one sample, sequenced in a study of blood T cell repertoires in COVID-19. Generated by immunoSEQ multiplex PCR, the TCRdb table keeps only in-frame clones and is missing some. The sample has fewer than 300,000 clones, approximately 89% seen once; the top ten hold 0.95% to 1.5%. Sample: PBMCs or T cells enriched from blood (not recorded which). All receptors derive from a middle-aged woman with acute COVID-19.

The V and J genes are TRBV27 and TRBJ2-5; 14 nucleotides agree with TRBD2. Germline CDR1 reads MNHEY; CDR2 reads SMNVEV (reference sequence). The CDR3 sequence is 15 residues long. Losses at the gene ends were 5 bases for V and 5 bases for J; bases not matched to a gene: 4. CDR3 sequence reads: CASSPRLAGGETQYF. In DNA form, the CDR3 reads TGTGCCAGCAGTCCCCGACTAGCGGGGGGGGAGACCCAGTACTTC.

The rearrangement links TRBV28 to TRBJ1-4, with TRBD1 as a possible D gene (6 bases). There are 14 residues in the CDR3. The germline V gene has CDR1 MDHEN and CDR2 SYDVKM. V lost 5 bases and J lost 8, with 15 bases in between. The CDR3 coding sequence is TGTGCCAGCAGTCTCCAGGGGCAAGGCGAAAAACTGTTTTTT. It specifies CASSLQGQGEKLFF.

J is TRBJ1-1 and V is TRBV25-1; no clear D gene. Germline assignment: CDR1 MGHDK and CDR2 SYGVNS. Trimming removed 8 bases at V and 0 bases at J, with 16 bases between. CDR3 length: 15 residues. The CDR3 is CASSPTSPLNTEAFF. CDR3 nucleotides: TGTGCCAGCTCTCCCACTAGCCCTCTGAACACTGAAGCTTTCTTT. Complete variable domain (other parts from reference TRBV25-1 and TRBJ1-1): EADIYQTPRYLVIGTGKKITLECSQTMGHDKMYWYQQDPGMELHLIHYSYGVNSTEKGDLSSESTVSRIRTEHFPLTLESARPSHTSQYLCASSPTSPLNTEAFFGQGTRLTVV.

The chain joins TRBV19 to TRBJ1-1; 7 bases line up with TRBD1. CDR3 length equals 12 residues. Losses at the gene ends were 5 bases for V and 10 bases for J; bases not matched to a gene: 7. The germline V gene encodes CDR1 LNHDA and CDR2 SQIVND (reference sequence). The CDR3 region has the DNA TGTGCCAGTAGTTCCCCGCCAGGGGGAGCTTTCTTT. Its protein is CASSSPPGGAFF.

This sequence joins TRBV28 and TRBJ2-7; no reliable D call. This CDR3 is 13 amino acids long. Germline loops: CDR1 MDHEN, CDR2 SYDVKM. The V gene lost 5 bases and the J gene lost 3 bases, with 11 bases spanning the gap. The CDR3 nucleotides are TGTGCCAGCAGTCTTACACACAACTACGAGCAGTACTTC. Residues: CASSLTHNYEQYF.

This chain uses TRBV11-2 with TRBJ2-3; 15 positions agree with TRBD2. CDR1 SGHAT and CDR2 FQNNGV come from the germline V gene. The CDR3 has 17 amino acids. V shed 5 bases, J shed 7 bases, and the junction held 10 bases outside the gene matches. The CDR3 coding sequence is TGTGCCAGCAGCCTAACCGGACTAGCGGGAGGGCCGAATACGCAGTATTTT. Its protein product is CASSLTGLAGGPNTQYF. The full variable domain, its missing parts supplied by reference TRBV11-2 and TRBJ2-3, is EAGVAQSPRYKIIEKRQSVAFWCNPISGHATLYWYQQILGQGPKLLIQFQNNGVVDDSQLPKDRFSAERLKGVDSTLKIQPAKLEDSAVYLCASSLTGLAGGPNTQYFGPGTRLTVL.

V gene TRBV24-1 combines with J gene TRBJ2-1, with 13 bases lining up with TRBD2. Per the germline V gene, CDR1 is KGHDR and CDR2 is SFDVKD. The CDR3 contains 18 residues. Trimming removed 4 bases from V and 1 base from J; junction bases left unmatched: 6. DNA for the CDR3: TGTGCCACCAGTGACCCAACTAGCGGGAGGGGGTCCTACAATGAGCAGTTCTTC. Translating it yields CATSDPTSGRGSYNEQFF.

The chain has TRBV5-4 and TRBJ1-2; tentative D call: TRBD1 (5 bases). This CDR3 is built from 13 residues. V was pared by 1 base and J by 9 bases, with 13 bases between. Per germline, CDR1 SGHNT and CDR2 YYREEE (reference sequence). CDR3 amino acids: CASSLFRARSYTF. DNA for the CDR3: TGTGCCAGCAGCTTGTTCAGGGCTCGCAGCTACACCTTC.

The chain has TRBV20-1 and TRBJ2-3, with 8 bases lining up with TRBD2. This CDR3 contains 14 residues. Germline V gene data show CDR1 as DFQATT and CDR2 as SNEGSKA (reference sequence). The ends lost 3 bases at V and 1 base at J; junction bases unmatched: 3. CDR3 in DNA: TGCAGTGCTAGTGATAGCGGGGGCACAGATACGCAGTATTTT. Translation gives CSASDSGGTDTQYF.

The chain employs TRBV5-1 and TRBJ2-1; 8 bases are a match to TRBD2. The V gene end was trimmed by 4 bases and the J gene end by 4 bases; junction bases not matched to a gene: 10. Per germline, CDR1 SGHRS and CDR2 YFSETQ. CDR3 length equals 16 residues. The CDR3 here is CASSITGLVSYNEQFF. Written as DNA, the CDR3 is TGCGCCAGCAGCATCACGGGACTAGTTTCTTACAATGAGCAGTTCTTC.

V and J are TRBV6-5 and TRBJ1-1; 7 nucleotides agree with TRBD1. The ends lost 6 bases at V and 2 bases at J; junction bases unmatched: 3. Germline V gives CDR1 MNHEY, CDR2 SVGAGI. The CDR3 contains 13 residues. The DNA of the CDR3 is TGTGCCAGCAGAAAGGGGGCTAACACTGAAGCTTTCTTT. This encodes CASRKGANTEAFF.

The chain recombines TRBV4-2 with TRBJ1-5; tentative D call: TRBD1 (5 bases). Trimming cost V 4 bases and J 6 bases, with 16 bases left between them. This CDR3 is built from 15 residues. The germline gives CDR1 LGHNA, CDR2 YNFKEQ. The CDR3 DNA sequence: TGTGCCAGCAGCCTGGGAACGGGGGTCGGTCAGCCCCAGCATTTT. Translation: CASSLGTGVGQPQHF.

This clone was seen more than once but under ten times. The CDR3 coding sequence is TGTGCCAGCAGCCAAGACGCCAGGGCCCATCAGCCCCAGCATTTT. It is translated as CASSQDARAHQPQHF. The chain is built from TRBV3-1 (or the pseudogene TRBV3-2) and TRBJ1-5; D might be TRBD1 (5 bases). In germline, CDR1 is LGHDT, CDR2 YNNKEL (reference sequence). The length of the CDR3 is 15 residues. Trimming removed 0 bases from V and 5 bases from J, with 11 bases in between.

The chain combines TRBV5-1 with TRBJ1-1, with a weak D call TRBD1 (5 bases). The germline gives CDR1 SGHRS, CDR2 YFSETQ. Trimming removed 7 bases at V and 3 bases at J, with 16 bases between. CDR3 length equals 14 residues. Here the CDR3 reads CASSLQGGYTEAFF. CDR3 coding DNA: TGCGCCAGCTCTCTTCAGGGAGGATACACTGAAGCTTTCTTT.

The rearrangement uses TRBV25-1 and TRBJ1-1; 9 positions match TRBD1. Germline CDR1 reads MGHDK; CDR2 reads SYGVNS. J lost 6 bases, V lost 4 bases, and 12 bases had no gene match. The CDR3 extends over 16 amino acids. Written as DNA, the CDR3 is TGTGCCAGCAGTGGAAACAGGGGGCCAGGAGCCCCTGAAGCTTTCTTT. Translation: CASSGNRGPGAPEAFF.

The V call is TRBV2, the J call TRBJ2-1, with TRBD2 identical over 11 bases. With V trimmed by 6 bases and J by 6 bases, 10 bases remained unmatched. Germline V gene lookup returns CDR1 SNHLY and CDR2 FYNNEI. CDR3 length: 16 residues. The CDR3 nucleotides are TGTGCCAGCAGGGCTCTAGCGGGAGGTTCGGGCAATGAGCAGTTCTTC. As protein: CASRALAGGSGNEQFF.

The genes are TRBV28 and TRBJ2-7, with 8 bases lining up with TRBD2. The germline V gene encodes CDR1 MDHEN and CDR2 SYDVKM. This CDR3 has 15 residues. V lost 6 bases, J lost 2 bases, and 9 bases stayed unmatched. The CDR3 loop is CASSTPAGATYEQYF. In DNA, the CDR3 is TGTGCCAGCAGCACCCCAGCGGGAGCAACCTACGAGCAGTACTTC.

This clone was found many times. CDR3 bases: TGTGCCAGCGAACCGGGACAGGGAACTGGCTACACCTTC. This gives the protein CASEPGQGTGYTF. The V call is TRBV6-5, the J call TRBJ1-2; the match to TRBD1 covers 9 bases. Germline loops: CDR1 MNHEY, CDR2 SVGAGI. V shed 8 bases and J 7 bases; nucleotides not matched to a gene: 8. CDR3 size: 13 residues.